This TCR beta chain originates from a study of T cell changes during pregnancy in multiple sclerosis. TCRdb's table, derived via immunoSEQ multiplex PCR, lists solely in-frame clones and lacks some. The data contain 40,000 to 45,000 clones, around 94% of them singletons. This receptor was taken from a female donor with multiple sclerosis, enrolled in a pregnancy study. Sequenced: peripheral blood.

The CDR3 DNA sequence: TGTGCCAGCAGTGTTATGTCGGCGGGAGGGCCGGGGAATGAGCAGTTCTTC. Its protein product is CASSVMSAGGPGNEQFF. The chain employs TRBV6-4 and TRBJ2-1, with 9 bases fitting TRBD2. The CDR3 is 17 amino acids. J gave up 7 bases and V 4 bases, and 14 bases lay outside the gene matches. Germline V lookup: CDR1 MRHNA, CDR2 SNTAGT.